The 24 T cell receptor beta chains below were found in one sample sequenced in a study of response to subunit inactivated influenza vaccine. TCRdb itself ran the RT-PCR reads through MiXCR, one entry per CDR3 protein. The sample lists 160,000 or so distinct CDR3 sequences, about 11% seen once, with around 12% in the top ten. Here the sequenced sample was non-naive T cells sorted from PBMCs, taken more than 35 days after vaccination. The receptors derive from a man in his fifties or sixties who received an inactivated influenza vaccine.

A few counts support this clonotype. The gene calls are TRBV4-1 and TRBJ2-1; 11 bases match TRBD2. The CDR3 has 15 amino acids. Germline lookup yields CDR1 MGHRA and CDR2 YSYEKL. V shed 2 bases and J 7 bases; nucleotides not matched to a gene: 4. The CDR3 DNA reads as TGCGCCAGCAGCCAACGTAGCGGGGGGGCAAATGAGCAGTTCTTC. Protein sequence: CASSQRSGGANEQFF.

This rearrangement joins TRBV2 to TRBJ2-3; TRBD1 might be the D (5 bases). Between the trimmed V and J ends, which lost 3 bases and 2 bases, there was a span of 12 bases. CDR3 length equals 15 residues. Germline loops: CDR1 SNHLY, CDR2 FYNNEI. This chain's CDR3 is CASSDQGPLTDTQYF. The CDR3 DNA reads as TGTGCCAGCAGTGATCAGGGTCCCCTCACAGATACGCAGTATTTT.

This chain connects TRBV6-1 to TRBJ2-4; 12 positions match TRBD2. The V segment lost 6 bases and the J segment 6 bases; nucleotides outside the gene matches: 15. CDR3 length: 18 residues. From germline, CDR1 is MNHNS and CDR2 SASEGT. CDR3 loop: CASRSSGGAIFSRNIQYF. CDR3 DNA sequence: TGTGCCAGCAGGTCTAGCGGGGGGGCCATTTTTTCCAGAAACATTCAGTACTTC.

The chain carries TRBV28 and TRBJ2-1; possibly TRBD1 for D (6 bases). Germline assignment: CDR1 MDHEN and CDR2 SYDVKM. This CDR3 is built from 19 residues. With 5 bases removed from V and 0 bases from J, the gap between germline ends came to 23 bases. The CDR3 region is CASSPRPTGTSSSYNEQFF. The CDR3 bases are TGTGCCAGCAGTCCGAGACCAACCGGGACATCGAGCTCCTACAATGAGCAGTTCTTC.

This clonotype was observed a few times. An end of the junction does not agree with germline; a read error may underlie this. The CDR3 DNA reads as TGTGCCAGCAGCGTAGCGGGACAGGGACCCTACGAGCAGTACTTC. The encoded protein is CASSVAGQGPYEQYF. J is TRBJ2-7 and V is TRBV7-2, with D perhaps TRBD1 (9 bases). CDR3 size: 15 residues. Germline-derived CDR1 and CDR2 are SGHTA and FQGNSA.

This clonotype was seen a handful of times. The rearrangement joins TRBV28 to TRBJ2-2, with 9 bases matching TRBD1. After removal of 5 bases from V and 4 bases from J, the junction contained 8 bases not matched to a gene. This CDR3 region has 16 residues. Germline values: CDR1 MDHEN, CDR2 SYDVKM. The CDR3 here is CASSPAYRGPTGELFF. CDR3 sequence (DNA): TGTGCCAGCAGTCCCGCCTACAGGGGGCCCACCGGGGAGCTGTTTTTT.

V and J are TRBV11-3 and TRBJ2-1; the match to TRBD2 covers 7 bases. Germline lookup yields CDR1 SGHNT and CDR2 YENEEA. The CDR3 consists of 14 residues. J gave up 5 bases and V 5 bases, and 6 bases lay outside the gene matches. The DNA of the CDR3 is TGTGCCAGCAGCCCCGGGACTACCAACAATGAGCAGTTCTTC. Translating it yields CASSPGTTNNEQFF.

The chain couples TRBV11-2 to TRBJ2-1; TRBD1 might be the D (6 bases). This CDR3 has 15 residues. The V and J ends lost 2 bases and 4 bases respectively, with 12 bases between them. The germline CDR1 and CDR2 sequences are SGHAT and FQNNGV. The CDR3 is CASSLNPGTYNEQFF. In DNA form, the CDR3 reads TGTGCCAGCAGCTTAAACCCCGGGACATACAATGAGCAGTTCTTC.

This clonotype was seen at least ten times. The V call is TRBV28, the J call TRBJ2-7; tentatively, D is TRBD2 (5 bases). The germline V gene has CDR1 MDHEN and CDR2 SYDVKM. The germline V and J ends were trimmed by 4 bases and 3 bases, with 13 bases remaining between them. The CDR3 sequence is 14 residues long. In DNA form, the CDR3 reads TGTGCCAGCAGTTCGACTCAAACTAGCTACGAGCAGTACTTC. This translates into CASSSTQTSYEQYF.

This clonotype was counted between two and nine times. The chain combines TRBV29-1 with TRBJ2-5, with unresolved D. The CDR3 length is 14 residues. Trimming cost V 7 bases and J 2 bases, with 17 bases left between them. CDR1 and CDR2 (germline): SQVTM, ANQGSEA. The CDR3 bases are TGCAGCGCCAACCCCCGGTCACCGCAAGAGACCCAGTACTTC. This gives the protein CSANPRSPQETQYF.

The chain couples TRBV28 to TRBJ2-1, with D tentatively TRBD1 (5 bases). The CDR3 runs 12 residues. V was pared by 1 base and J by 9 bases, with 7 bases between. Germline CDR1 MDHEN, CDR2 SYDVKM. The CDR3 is CASSLSGFEQFF. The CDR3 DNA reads TGTGCCAGCAGTTTATCAGGGTTTGAGCAGTTCTTC.

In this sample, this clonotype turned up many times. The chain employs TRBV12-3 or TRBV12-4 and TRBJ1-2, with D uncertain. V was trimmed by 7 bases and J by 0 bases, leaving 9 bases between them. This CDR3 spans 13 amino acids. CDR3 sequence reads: CASTTSANYGYTF. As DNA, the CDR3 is TGTGCCAGCACCACCTCAGCTAACTATGGCTACACCTTC.

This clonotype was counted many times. This CDR3 is CASSEDRGTRYGYTF. The CDR3 DNA sequence: TGTGCCAGCAGTGAAGACAGGGGGACGCGATATGGCTACACCTTC. The genes are TRBV6-1 and TRBJ1-2, with TRBD1 matching 8 bases. The length of the CDR3 is 15 residues. Trimming at V came to 1 base and at J to 5 bases, leaving 6 bases not matched to a gene. Germline CDR1 reads MNHNS; CDR2 reads SASEGT.

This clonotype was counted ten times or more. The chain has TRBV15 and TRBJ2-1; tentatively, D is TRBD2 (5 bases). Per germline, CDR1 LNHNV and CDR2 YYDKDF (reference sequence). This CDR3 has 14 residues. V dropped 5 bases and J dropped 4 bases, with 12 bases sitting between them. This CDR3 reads CATSGLADYNEQFF. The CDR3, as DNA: TGTGCCACCAGCGGGCTAGCAGATTACAATGAGCAGTTCTTC.

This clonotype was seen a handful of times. This CDR3 is CSARLRSLWEGDTQYF. CDR3 coding DNA: TGCAGTGCTAGGTTGCGGTCTCTTTGGGAAGGAGATACGCAGTATTTT. V gene TRBV20-1 combines with J gene TRBJ2-3; D gene unclear. Trimming pared 3 bases from V and 5 bases from J, leaving 21 bases between. The CDR3 extends over 16 amino acids. Per germline, CDR1 DFQATT and CDR2 SNEGSKA (reference sequence).

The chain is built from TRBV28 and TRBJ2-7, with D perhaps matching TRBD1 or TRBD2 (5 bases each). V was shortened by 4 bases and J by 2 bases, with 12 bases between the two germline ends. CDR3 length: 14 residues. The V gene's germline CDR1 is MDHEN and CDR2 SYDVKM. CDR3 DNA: TGTGCCAGCAGTTGGGACGGACTCACCTACGAGCAGTACTTC. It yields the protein CASSWDGLTYEQYF. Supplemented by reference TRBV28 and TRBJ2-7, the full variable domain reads DVKVTQSSRYLVKRTGEKVFLECVQDMDHENMFWYRQDPGLGLRLIYFSYDVKMKEKGDIPEGYSVSREKKERFSLILESASTNQTSMYLCASSWDGLTYEQYFGPGTRLTVT.

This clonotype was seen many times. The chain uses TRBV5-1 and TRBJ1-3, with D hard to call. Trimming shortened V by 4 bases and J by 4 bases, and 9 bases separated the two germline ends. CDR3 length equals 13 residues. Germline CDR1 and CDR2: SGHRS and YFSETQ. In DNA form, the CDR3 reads TGCGCCAGCAGCCCTGGATCCGGAAACACCATATATTTT. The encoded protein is CASSPGSGNTIYF.

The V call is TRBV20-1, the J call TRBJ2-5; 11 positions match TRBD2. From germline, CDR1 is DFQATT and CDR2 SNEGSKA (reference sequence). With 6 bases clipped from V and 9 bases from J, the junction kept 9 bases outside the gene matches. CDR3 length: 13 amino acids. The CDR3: CSARLAGPGAQYF. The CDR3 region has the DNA TGCAGTGCCAGACTAGCGGGGCCAGGGGCCCAGTACTTC.

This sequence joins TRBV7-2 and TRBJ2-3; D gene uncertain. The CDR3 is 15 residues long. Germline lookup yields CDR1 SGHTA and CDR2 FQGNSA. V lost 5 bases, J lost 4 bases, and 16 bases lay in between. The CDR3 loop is CASSPTGLWADTQYF. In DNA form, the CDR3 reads TGTGCCAGCAGCCCTACGGGTCTATGGGCAGATACGCAGTATTTT.

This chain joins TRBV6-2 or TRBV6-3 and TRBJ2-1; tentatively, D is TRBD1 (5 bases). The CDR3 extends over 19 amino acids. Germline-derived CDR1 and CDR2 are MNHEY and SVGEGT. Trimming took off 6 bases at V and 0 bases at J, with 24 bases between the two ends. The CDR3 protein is CASSWPPIIRAPSYNEQFF. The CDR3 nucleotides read TGTGCCAGCAGCTGGCCCCCAATTATCAGGGCACCCTCCTACAATGAGCAGTTCTTC.

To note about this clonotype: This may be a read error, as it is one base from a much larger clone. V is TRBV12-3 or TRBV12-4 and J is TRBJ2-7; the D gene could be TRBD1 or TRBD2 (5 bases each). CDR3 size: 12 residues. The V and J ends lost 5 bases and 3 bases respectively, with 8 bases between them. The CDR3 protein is CASSRGDYEQYF. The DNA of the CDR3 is TGTGCCAGCAGTCGAGGGGACTACGAGCAGTACTTC.

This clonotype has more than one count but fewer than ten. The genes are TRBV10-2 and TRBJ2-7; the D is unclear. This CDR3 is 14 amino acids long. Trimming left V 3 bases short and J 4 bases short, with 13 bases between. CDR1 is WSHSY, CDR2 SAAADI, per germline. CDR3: CASSDPRRAYEQYF. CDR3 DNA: TGCGCCAGCAGTGACCCCCGAAGAGCATACGAGCAGTACTTC.

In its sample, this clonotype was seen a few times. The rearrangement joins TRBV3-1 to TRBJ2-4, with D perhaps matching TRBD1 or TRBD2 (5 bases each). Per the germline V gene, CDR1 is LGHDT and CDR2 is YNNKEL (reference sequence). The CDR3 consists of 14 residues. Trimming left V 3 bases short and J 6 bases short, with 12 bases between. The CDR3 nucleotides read TGTGCCAGCAGCCAGGGTGGGGGATCAAACATTCAGTACTTC. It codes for CASSQGGGSNIQYF.

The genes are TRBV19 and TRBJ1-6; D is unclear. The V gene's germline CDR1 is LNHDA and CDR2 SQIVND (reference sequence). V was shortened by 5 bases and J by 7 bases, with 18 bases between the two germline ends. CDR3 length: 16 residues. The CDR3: CASSPRHRGQNSPLHF. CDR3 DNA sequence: TGTGCCAGTAGTCCACGGCACAGAGGCCAGAATTCACCCCTCCACTTT.